These T cell receptor beta chains were read from a single sample in a study of CD8 T cells in ankylosing spondylitis. A single record per CDR3 protein comes from TCRdb applying MiXCR to the 5' RACE reads. This sample carries hundreds of thousands of distinct CDR3 sequences, roughly 10% of them seen once, and the ten largest clones take approximately 0.51%. The sample was blood, either unsorted or a sorted T cell fraction (not recorded which). The receptors were sampled from a male donor with ankylosing spondylitis. CDR3s include the opening cysteine and the closing phenylalanine or tryptophan. The D gene is left open where the match is weak. Size tells how often a clone was seen (once, few, many) or the class of an expanded clone, and some rows leave it out.

few,TRBV20-1,TRBJ2-7,TRBD2,CSALAGGTYEQYF,TGCAGTGCTCTAGCGGGAGGCACCTACGAGCAGTACTTC
.,TRBV6-6,TRBJ2-5,TRBD2,CASRGTRWTQYF,TGTGCCAGCAGGGGGACTAGATGGACCCAGTACTTC
many,TRBV5-6,TRBJ1-5,.,CASSLYLQPQHF,TGTGCCAGCAGCTTATATCTTCAGCCCCAGCATTTT
.,TRBV12-3/TRBV12-4,TRBJ2-1,.,CASSFFKDSPRNEQFF,TGTGCCAGCAGTTTTTTTAAGGACAGCCCCCGAAATGAGCAGTTCTTC
few,TRBV18,TRBJ2-7,.,CASSGRRGTYEQYF,TGTGCCAGCTCGGGGCGAAGGGGGACCTACGAGCAGTACTTC
many,TRBV12-3/TRBV12-4,TRBJ2-7,.,CASSSDRYYEQYF,TGTGCCAGCAGTTCGGACAGATACTACGAGCAGTACTTC
many,TRBV7-2,TRBJ2-2,.,CASSLGIAGTGELFF,TGTGCCAGCAGCTTAGGGATCGCGGGCACCGGGGAGCTGTTTTTT
many,TRBV29-1,TRBJ2-7,TRBD2,CSVGRLADEQYF,TGCAGCGTTGGGAGGCTAGCGGACGAGCAGTACTTC
.,TRBV4-2,TRBJ2-1,TRBD2,CASSQDLAAYPRGGFF,TGTGCCAGCAGCCAAGATCTGGCAGCCTACCCTCGCGGGGGGTTCTTC
many,TRBV11-2,TRBJ2-7,.,CASSLVGGYYEQYF,TGTGCCAGCAGCTTGGTTGGGGGTTACTACGAGCAGTACTTC
few,TRBV5-1,TRBJ2-1,.,CASSLVAWGSYNEQFF,TGCGCCAGCAGCTTGGTGGCATGGGGCTCCTACAATGAGCAGTTCTTC
.,TRBV4-1,TRBJ1-2,.,CASSLHSPGLDGYTF,TGCGCCAGCAGCCTCCACAGTCCGGGACTAGATGGCTACACCTTC
.,TRBV20-1,TRBJ1-5,.,CSADTGLNQPQHF,TGCAGTGCAGATACAGGGCTCAATCAGCCCCAGCATTTT
few,TRBV5-1,TRBJ1-2,.,CASSFSPREGGYTF,TGCGCCAGCAGCTTTAGTCCCAGGGAGGGAGGCTACACCTTC
few,TRBV3-1,TRBJ2-7,.,CASSHKGMDYEQYF,TGTGCCAGCAGTCATAAGGGTATGGACTACGAGCAGTACTTC
.,TRBV27,TRBJ2-7,TRBD1,CASSRRGQGSEISYEQYF,TGTGCCAGCAGCCGAAGGGGACAGGGTTCAGAGATTTCCTACGAGCAGTACTTC
.,TRBV21-1,TRBJ2-1,.,CASCGNTGPASYNEQFF,TGTGCCAGCTGCGGTAACACCGGCCCGGCCTCCTACAATGAGCAGTTCTTC
few,TRBV4-3,TRBJ2-7,.,CASSQDDGYEQYF,TGCGCCAGCAGCCAAGATGACGGCTACGAGCAGTACTTC
few,TRBV5-1,TRBJ2-2,TRBD1,CASSLALDRGRIRNTGELFF,TGCGCCAGCAGCTTGGCCCTCGACAGGGGGCGAATTAGGAACACCGGGGAGCTGTTTTTT
.,TRBV6-1,TRBJ2-3,.,CACSRDPPQGSTYF,TGTGCCTGCAGTCGGGATCCTCCGCAGGGGTCAACGTATTTT
few,TRBV4-3,TRBJ2-3,TRBD1,CASSQDLPGTGRTDTQYF,TGCGCCAGCAGCCAAGATCTCCCCGGGACAGGACGGACAGATACGCAGTATTTT
many,TRBV20-1,TRBJ1-1,.,CSARDPYTEAFF,TGCAGTGCTAGAGATCCGTACACTGAAGCTTTCTTT
many,TRBV10-3,TRBJ2-5,.,CAISETRPPETQYF,TGTGCCATCAGTGAAACACGGCCTCCCGAGACCCAGTACTTC
many,TRBV6-5,TRBJ1-2,.,CASSYSISGKGYTF,TGTGCCAGCAGTTACTCGATATCAGGCAAGGGCTACACCTTC
few,TRBV7-2,TRBJ2-1,TRBD2,CASSPWGGRYNEQFF,TGTGCCAGCAGCCCCTGGGGGGGAAGGTACAATGAGCAGTTCTTC
.,TRBV7-2,TRBJ1-5,.,CASSLTGPGGPQHF,TGTGCCAGCAGCTTAACAGGGCCTGGGGGGCCCCAGCATTTT
.,TRBV18,TRBJ2-3,TRBD2,CASSQLAGAEDTQYF,TGTGCCAGCTCACAACTAGCGGGAGCAGAAGATACGCAGTATTTT